The 3 T cell receptor beta chains presented below share a single source sample, sequenced in a study of metastatic and nonmetastatic thyroid tumors. Before thyroid surgery, none of the patients had received any treatment. TCRdb reanalyzed the PCR reads with MiXCR. In the table there are 21,000 or so clones, over 9.5% of which are singletons. Sequenced sample: blood. Receptor source: a female donor with papillary thyroid cancer or a benign thyroid nodule (not recorded which). Some clones in this sample may be carry-over from other donors' samples.

This clone was seen many times. The chain combines TRBV6-6 with TRBJ1-4, with D possibly being TRBD1 (5 bases). Looked up from germline, CDR1 is MNHNY and CDR2 is SVGAGI (reference sequence). Trimming pared 2 bases from V and 9 bases from J, leaving 16 bases between. This CDR3 comprises 15 residues. Written as DNA, the CDR3 is TGTGCCAGCAGTTACATAACAGGTGGCGATAAAAAACTGTTTTTT. Its protein is CASSYITGGDKKLFF.

This clone was observed at least ten times. The chain joins TRBV11-1 to TRBJ2-3; TRBD2 matches 11 bases. The germline V gene has CDR1 SGHAT and CDR2 FQDESV (reference sequence). Trimming removed 2 bases from V and 6 bases from J; junction bases left unmatched: 4. The CDR3 spans 15 residues. The CDR3 loop is CASSLISGRADTQYF. The CDR3 DNA follows: TGTGCCAGCAGCTTAATTAGCGGGAGGGCGGATACGCAGTATTTT.

Relative to its sample, this clone is medium-sized. The chain couples TRBV6-1 to TRBJ2-3; 14 positions match TRBD2. V was clipped by 6 bases and J by 6 bases; unmatched bases: 5. The CDR3 consists of 15 residues. Germline CDR1 and CDR2: MNHNS and SASEGT. The DNA of the CDR3 is TGTGCCAGCAGCCGACTAGCGGGAGGGTTGGATACGCAGTATTTT. It is translated as CASSRLAGGLDTQYF.